These 14 T cell receptor beta chains share one sample of origin, sequenced in a study of blood T cell repertoires in COVID-19. Libraries were prepared by immunoSEQ multiplex PCR; TCRdb keeps only in-frame clonotypes and omits some of them. Of 110,000 or so clones listed, over 80% are singletons. Material for sequencing was peripheral blood. Every receptor here comes from a woman aged 50 to 60 with acute or convalescent COVID-19.

The chain links TRBV18 to TRBJ1-2; D is possibly TRBD1 (6 bases). The germline gives CDR1 KGHSH, CDR2 LQKENI. V was pared by 6 bases and J by 6 bases, with 20 bases between. This CDR3 region has 15 residues. The CDR3 sequence: CASSEGTPLRHGYTF. The CDR3 nucleotides read TGTGCCAGCTCCGAGGGGACACCATTACGGCATGGCTACACCTTC.

V and J are TRBV19 and TRBJ2-7; weak D call: TRBD2 (5 bases). CDR3 length equals 13 residues. V was trimmed by 8 bases and J by 2 bases, leaving 13 bases between them. Germline V gene data show CDR1 as LNHDA and CDR2 as SQIVND (reference sequence). CDR3 DNA sequence: TGTGCCAGTTCCCGGCCGGGAACCTACGAGCAGTACTTC. Protein sequence: CASSRPGTYEQYF. The full variable domain, completed using reference TRBV19 and TRBJ2-7, is DGGITQSPKYLFRKEGQNVTLSCEQNLNHDAMYWYRQDPGQGLRLIYYSQIVNDFQKGDIAEGYSVSREKKESFPLTVTSAQKNPTAFYLCASSRPGTYEQYFGPGTRLTVT.

The rearrangement joins TRBV5-6 to TRBJ2-1, with 8 bases identical to TRBD1. CDR1 is SGHDT, CDR2 YYEEEE, per germline. V shed 4 bases and J 3 bases; nucleotides not matched to a gene: 9. The CDR3 extends over 16 amino acids. The CDR3 loop reads CASSADRGEVYNEQFF. The DNA for the CDR3 is TGTGCCAGCAGCGCCGACAGGGGAGAAGTCTACAATGAGCAGTTCTTC.

The chain uses TRBV30 and TRBJ2-7, with D hard to call. The length of the CDR3 is 12 residues. Trimming took off 4 bases at V and 3 bases at J, with 10 bases between the two ends. CDR1 is GTSNPN and CDR2 is SVGIG in the germline V gene (reference sequence). CDR3 nucleotides: TGTGCCTGGACACGAGGTAACTACGAGCAGTACTTC. It is translated as CAWTRGNYEQYF. The whole variable domain, remainder taken from reference TRBV30 and TRBJ2-7, is SQTIHQWPATLVQPVGSPLSLECTVEGTSNPNLYWYRQAAGRGLQLLFYSVGIGQISSEVPQNLSASRPQDRQFILSSKKLLLSDSGFYLCAWTRGNYEQYFGPGTRLTVT.

The gene calls are TRBV2 and TRBJ1-1; no clear D. Trimming cost V 7 bases and J 4 bases, with 16 bases left between them. From germline, CDR1 is SNHLY and CDR2 FYNNEI. The CDR3 length is 14 residues. The DNA for the CDR3 is TGTGCCAGCATCGGAATGGGTTGGAGCACTGAAGCTTTCTTT. Residues: CASIGMGWSTEAFF.

CDR3 protein: CASSQQGAAEAFF. The DNA for the CDR3 is TGTGCCAGCAGCCAACAGGGGGCCGCTGAAGCTTTCTTT. This chain joins TRBV5-4 and TRBJ1-1; 9 bases align to TRBD1. Germline values: CDR1 SGHNT, CDR2 YYREEE (reference sequence). The junction had 4 bases not matched to a gene; V was cut back by 4 bases and J by 6 bases. CDR3 size: 13 residues.

The CDR3 reads CASSQDSGTNTGELFF. The CDR3 DNA is TGTGCCAGCAGCCAAGATAGCGGGACGAACACCGGGGAGCTGTTTTTT. The gene calls are TRBV3-1 (or the pseudogene TRBV3-2) and TRBJ2-2, with 8 bases matching TRBD2. Germline CDR1 and CDR2: LGHDT and YNNKEL (reference sequence). This CDR3 is 16 amino acids long. Trimming took 0 bases from V and 0 from J; bases not matched to a gene: 0.

About this clone itself: This specimen includes other DNA sequences encoding the same CDR3. The rearrangement uses TRBV28 and TRBJ1-5; TRBD1 is a possible D gene (5 bases). V shed 3 bases and J shed 6 bases, with 6 bases lying between them. Germline V gene sequence: CDR1 MDHEN, CDR2 SYDVKM. This CDR3 region has 12 residues. The CDR3 protein is CASSFRGQPQHF. DNA for the CDR3: TGTGCCAGCAGTTTTAGGGGTCAGCCCCAGCATTTT.

This chain links TRBV18 with TRBJ1-4; D is possibly TRBD1 (5 bases). There are 16 residues in the CDR3. Germline CDR1 reads KGHSH; CDR2 reads LQKENI. The V and J ends lost 2 bases and 0 bases respectively, with 10 bases between them. The DNA for the CDR3 is TGTGCCAGCTCACCAAGCGGGGGTGCAACTAATGAAAAACTGTTTTTT. Residues: CASSPSGGATNEKLFF.

The genes are TRBV30 and TRBJ1-2, with unresolved D. There are 13 residues in the CDR3. The V gene lost 0 bases and the J gene lost 6 bases, with 11 bases spanning the gap. Germline values: CDR1 GTSNPN, CDR2 SVGIG (reference sequence). The CDR3, as DNA: TGTGCCTGGAGTGTACGAGGGTCGGATGGCTACACCTTC. Translation: CAWSVRGSDGYTF.

The CDR3 sequence is CASISWSSYGYTF. The CDR3, as DNA: TGTGCCAGTATTAGTTGGTCTTCCTATGGCTACACCTTC. The chain links TRBV19 to TRBJ1-2, with D unresolved. V lost 7 bases and J lost 4, with 13 bases in between. The CDR3 runs to 13 residues. Germline CDR1 and CDR2: LNHDA and SQIVND (reference sequence).

This clone occurred once. J is TRBJ1-3 and V is TRBV4-1, with unresolved D. Between the trimmed V and J ends, which lost 0 bases and 4 bases, there was a span of 22 bases. The CDR3 consists of 19 residues. The germline V gene encodes CDR1 MGHRA and CDR2 YSYEKL. This chain's CDR3 is CASSQDNNRRLKIGNTIYF. CDR3 DNA: TGCGCCAGCAGCCAAGATAATAATAGGAGACTGAAAATCGGAAACACCATATATTTT.

This clone was recorded only once. V usage is TRBV7-2 and J usage is TRBJ1-2; perhaps TRBD1 as D (6 bases). The germline V gene has CDR1 SGHTA and CDR2 FQGNSA. With 3 bases removed from V and 6 bases from J, the gap between germline ends came to 14 bases. The CDR3 spans 14 residues. The CDR3 protein is CASSFYGTINGYTF. The CDR3, as DNA: TGTGCCAGCAGCTTCTACGGGACAATCAATGGCTACACCTTC. The whole variable domain, remainder taken from reference TRBV7-2 and TRBJ1-2, is GAGVSQSPSNKVTEKGKDVELRCDPISGHTALYWYRQSLGQGLEFLIYFQGNSAPDKSGLPSDRFSAERTGGSVSTLTIQRTQQEDSAVYLCASSFYGTINGYTFGSGTRLTVV.

In this sample, this clone turned up a few times. CDR3 residues: CASSFRPREQYF. In nucleotides, the CDR3 is TGTGCCAGCAGTTTTCGTCCGAGGGAGCAGTACTTC. The chain employs TRBV12-3 or TRBV12-4 and TRBJ2-7; D is undetermined. The germline V and J ends were trimmed by 3 bases and 7 bases, with 10 bases remaining between them. The CDR3 is made up of 12 amino acids.